The clone carrying this TCR beta chain has just a few counts. PCR involved 60 Vbeta and 13 Jbeta primers. The table came from immunoSEQ multiplex PCR; TCRdb's copy has only in-frame clones and leaves some out. The sample includes about 140,000 clones, roughly 79% seen only once; the top ten take 1.4% to 1.5%. This record comes from a study of cytomegalovirus exposure and HLA in healthy donors. The CDR3 runs to 13 residues. The germline V gene has CDR1 SGHTA and CDR2 FQGTGA. V shed 7 bases and J shed 6 bases, with 12 bases lying between them. Sequences were obtained from PBMCs. This chain uses TRBV7-3 with TRBJ1-4; D remains unclear. The sequence derives from a man aged 25-45 years in good health and CMV-seropositive. The DNA of the CDR3 is TGTGCCAGCATCCCACCAGGCGATGAAAAACTGTTTTTT. It specifies CASIPPGDEKLFF. Full variable domain (rest looked up from reference TRBV7-3 and TRBJ1-4): GAGVSQTPSNKVTEKGKYVELRCDPISGHTALYWYRQSLGQGPEFLIYFQGTGAADDSGLPNDRFFAVRPEGSVSTLKIQRTERGDSAVYLCASIPPGDEKLFFGSGTQLSVL.